This TCR beta chain is drawn from a study of blood T cells in healthy people across ages. Across the study: Template switching caught about one barcoded beta molecule for each two T cells. General study results and limits: Across samples, TCR beta diversity tracked strongly with naive T cell percentage. Diversity estimates from one million T cells were considered underestimates.

A second PCR of about 6 to 11 cycles used a sample-barcoded 5' primer and a J-beta primer mix. A minimum of 2.5 million CDR3-containing paired-end reads was obtained for each sample. TCRdb ran MiXCR on the 5' RACE reads and lists one entry per CDR3 protein. The sample consists of approximately 2,000,000 distinct CDR3 sequences, about two fifths of them appearing once. About this clonotype itself: What it binds is not known. A much larger clonotype is one base distant, so this may be a read error.

The CDR3 totals 15 residues. Germline-derived CDR1 and CDR2 are ENHRY and SYGVKD. V gene TRBV10-3 combines with J gene TRBJ2-7, with D possibly called TRBD1 or TRBD2 (5 bases each). The sequenced material came from blood. The source of this sequence is a human donor in good health. CDR3 bases: TGTGCCATCAGCCCCGAAAGCGGACACTCCTACGGGCAGTACTTC. Residues: CAISPESGHSYGQYF.